This T cell receptor beta chain was found in a study of blood T cell repertoires in COVID-19. Clones were read by immunoSEQ multiplex PCR, and TCRdb kept only the in-frame ones, dropping some. The top ten hold roughly 18% of the sample, which has tens of thousands of clones, more than 60% seen once. The CDR3 has 15 residues. Per germline, CDR1 SGHTA and CDR2 FQGNSA. J was trimmed by 7 bases and V by 10 bases; bases with no gene match: 13. The sequenced sample consisted of peripheral blood. The TCR was taken from a woman between 50 and 59 years old with active or convalescent COVID-19. The J gene is TRBJ2-3, the V gene TRBV7-2; 11 nucleotides line up with TRBD2. CDR3 coding DNA: TGTGCCATCAGAACCTCGGGACTAGCGGAAAATACGCAGTATTTT. It codes for CAIRTSGLAENTQYF. Supplemented by reference TRBV7-2 and TRBJ2-3, the full variable domain reads GAGVSQSPSNKVTEKGKDVELRCDPISGHTALYWYRQSLGQGLEFLIYFQGNSAPDKSGLPSDRFSAERTGGSVSTLTIQRTQQEDSAVYLCAIRTSGLAENTQYFGPGTRLTVL.